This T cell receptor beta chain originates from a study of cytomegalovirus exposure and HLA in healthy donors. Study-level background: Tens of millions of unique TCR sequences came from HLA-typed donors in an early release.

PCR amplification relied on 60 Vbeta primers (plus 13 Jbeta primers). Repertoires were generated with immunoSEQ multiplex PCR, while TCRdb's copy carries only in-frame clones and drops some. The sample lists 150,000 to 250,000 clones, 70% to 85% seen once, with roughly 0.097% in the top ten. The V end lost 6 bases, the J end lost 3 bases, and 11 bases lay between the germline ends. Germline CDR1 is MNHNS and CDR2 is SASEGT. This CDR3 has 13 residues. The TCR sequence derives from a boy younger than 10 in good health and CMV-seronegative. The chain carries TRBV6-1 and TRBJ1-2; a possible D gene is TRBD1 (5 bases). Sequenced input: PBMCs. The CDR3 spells CASRETDHYGYTF. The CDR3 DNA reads TGTGCCAGCAGAGAGACAGACCACTATGGCTACACCTTC.